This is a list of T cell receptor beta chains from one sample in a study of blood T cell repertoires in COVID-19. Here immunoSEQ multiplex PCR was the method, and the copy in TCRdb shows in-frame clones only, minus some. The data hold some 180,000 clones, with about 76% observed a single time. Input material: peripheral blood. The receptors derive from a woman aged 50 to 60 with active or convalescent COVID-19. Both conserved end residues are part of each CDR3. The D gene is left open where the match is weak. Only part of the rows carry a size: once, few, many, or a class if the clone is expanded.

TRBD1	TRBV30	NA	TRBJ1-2	CAWSVGQGANYGYTF	TGTGCCTGGAGTGTAGGCCAGGGGGCTAACTATGGCTACACCTTC
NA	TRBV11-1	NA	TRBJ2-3	CASRRNMDFNTDTQYF	TGTGCCAGCAGGAGAAATATGGACTTTAACACAGATACGCAGTATTTT
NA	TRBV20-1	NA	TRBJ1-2	CSASVGSLVGYTF	TGCAGTGCTAGTGTGGGGAGTTTGGTTGGCTACACCTTC
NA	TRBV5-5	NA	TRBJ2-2	CASSTRDSNTGELFF	TGTGCCAGCAGCACCCGGGACTCGAACACCGGGGAGCTGTTTTTT
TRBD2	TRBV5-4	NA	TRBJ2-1	CASSLDLAGGSNEQFF	TGTGCCAGCAGCTTGGATCTAGCGGGAGGGTCCAATGAGCAGTTCTTC
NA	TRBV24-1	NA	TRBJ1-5	CATSSEGYGNQPQHF	TGTGCCACCAGTTCGGAGGGGTATGGCAATCAGCCCCAGCATTTT
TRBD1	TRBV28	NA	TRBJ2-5	CASSRRQGAWETQYF	TGTGCCAGCAGTAGGCGGCAGGGGGCGTGGGAGACCCAGTACTTC
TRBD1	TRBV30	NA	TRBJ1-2	CAATGVVNYGYTF	TGTGCAGCGACAGGGGTCGTTAACTATGGCTACACCTTC
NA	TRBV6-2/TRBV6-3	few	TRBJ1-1	CASSLTQNTEAFF	TGTGCCAGCAGTTTGACACAGAACACTGAAGCTTTCTTT
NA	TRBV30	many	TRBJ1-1	CAWRRDREAFF	TGTGCCTGGAGGCGGGACCGTGAAGCTTTCTTT
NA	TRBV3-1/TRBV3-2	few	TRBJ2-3	CGWGEKSTDTQYF	TGTGGTTGGGGGGAAAAGAGCACAGATACGCAGTATTTT
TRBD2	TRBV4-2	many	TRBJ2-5	CASSQEFRTSGGQETQYF	TGTGCCAGCAGCCAAGAATTTAGGACTAGCGGGGGCCAAGAGACCCAGTACTTC
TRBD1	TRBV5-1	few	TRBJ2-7	CASSPWGQQNEQYF	TGCGCCAGCAGCCCGTGGGGACAGCAAAACGAGCAGTACTTC
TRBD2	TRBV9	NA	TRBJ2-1	CASSVAILAGGPFNEQFF	TGTGCCAGCAGCGTCGCGATACTAGCGGGAGGGCCATTCAATGAGCAGTTCTTC
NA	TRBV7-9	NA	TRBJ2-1	CASSKVGLPFGGNEQFF	TGTGCCAGCAGCAAGGTAGGACTCCCCTTCGGTGGGAATGAGCAGTTCTTC
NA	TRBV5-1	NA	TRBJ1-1	CASSYGVDRLNTEAFF	TGCGCCAGCAGCTATGGAGTGGATCGGTTGAACACTGAAGCTTTCTTT
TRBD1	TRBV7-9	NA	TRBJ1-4	CASSSGQDNEKLFF	TGTGCCAGCAGCTCTGGACAGGATAATGAAAAACTGTTTTTT
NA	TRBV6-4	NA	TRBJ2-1	CASSDRIGLGPYNEQFF	TGTGCCAGCAGTGATCGAATTGGACTGGGCCCCTACAATGAGCAGTTCTTC
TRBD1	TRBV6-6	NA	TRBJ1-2	CASSRAPPGQGDYGYTF	TGTGCCAGCAGTCGCGCTCCCCCCGGACAGGGAGACTATGGCTACACCTTC
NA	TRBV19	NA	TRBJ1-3	CASINRVGNTIYF	TGTGCCAGTATAAACAGGGTCGGAAACACCATATATTTT
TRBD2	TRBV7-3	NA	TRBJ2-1	CASSSRTSNEQFF	TGTGCCAGCAGCTCCCGGACTAGTAATGAGCAGTTCTTC
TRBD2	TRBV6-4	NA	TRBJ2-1	CASSDSSGGANEQFF	TGTGCCAGCAGTGACTCTAGCGGGGGGGCCAATGAGCAGTTCTTC
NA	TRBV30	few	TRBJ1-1	CAWSRAEGRAFF	TGTGCCTGGAGTCGGGCGGAGGGTCGTGCTTTCTTT
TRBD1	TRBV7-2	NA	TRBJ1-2	CASSPTGTGGGYTF	TGTGCCAGCAGCCCAACCGGGACAGGGGGAGGCTACACCTTC
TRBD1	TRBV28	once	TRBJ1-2	CASSLSGTGENYGYTF	TGTGCCAGCAGTTTATCGGGGACAGGAGAAAACTATGGCTACACCTTC
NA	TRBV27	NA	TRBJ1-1	CASSSTVNTEAFF	TGTGCCAGCAGTTCGACAGTGAACACTGAAGCTTTCTTT
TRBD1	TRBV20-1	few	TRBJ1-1	CSASWRDSEAFF	TGCAGTGCTAGTTGGCGGGACAGTGAAGCTTTCTTT
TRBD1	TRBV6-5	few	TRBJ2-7	CASSYSGGTGLYEQYF	TGTGCCAGCAGTTACTCCGGCGGGACAGGGCTCTACGAGCAGTACTTC
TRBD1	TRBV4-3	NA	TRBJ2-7	CASSQEWTGISYEQYF	TGCGCCAGCAGCCAGGAATGGACAGGGATCTCCTACGAGCAGTACTTC
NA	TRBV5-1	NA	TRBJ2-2	CASSLGTTGNTGELFF	TGCGCCAGCAGCTTGGGTACCACAGGAAACACCGGGGAGCTGTTTTTT
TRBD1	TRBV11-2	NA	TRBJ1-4	CASSSGTGYEKLFF	TGTGCCAGCAGCTCCGGGACAGGGTATGAAAAACTGTTTTTT